This entry is about one TCR beta chain. This sample was taken from a study of blood T cell repertoires in COVID-19. Background on the study: The United States, Italy and Spain supplied acute and convalescent COVID-19 samples. PBMCs, B-cell-depleted T cells, or T cells provided the cDNA or gDNA that made up the material.

Methods used by the authors: Nucleated cell number was recorded as an estimate derived from reference gene primer amplification. Using immunoSEQ multiplex PCR, the repertoire was profiled, and TCRdb retains in-frame clones only, with some absent. That table gives V, J and clone size, and the DNA gave D and trimming. The sample yields approximately 260,000 clones, 86% seen once. Participant ages covered about 18 to 89 years across around 25 US areas. CDR1 and CDR2 (germline): SGHVS, FQNEAQ. The ends lost 6 bases at V and 9 bases at J; junction bases unmatched: 7. The CDR3 length is 13 residues. The sample was PBMCs or T cells enriched from blood (not recorded which). V usage is TRBV7-8 and J usage is TRBJ2-1, with 8 nucleotides matching TRBD1. The source is a woman aged 40 to 50 with acute COVID-19. CDR3 nucleotides: TGTGCCAGCAGTTTTGACAGGGGCGGTGAGCAGTTCTTC. Its protein is CASSFDRGGEQFF. Variable domain in full (rest from reference TRBV7-8 and TRBJ2-1): GAGVSQSPRYKVAKRGQDVALRCDPISGHVSLFWYQQALGQGPEFLTYFQNEAQLDKSGLPSDRFFAERPEGSVSTLKIQRTQQEDSAVYLCASSFDRGGEQFFGPGTRLTVL.